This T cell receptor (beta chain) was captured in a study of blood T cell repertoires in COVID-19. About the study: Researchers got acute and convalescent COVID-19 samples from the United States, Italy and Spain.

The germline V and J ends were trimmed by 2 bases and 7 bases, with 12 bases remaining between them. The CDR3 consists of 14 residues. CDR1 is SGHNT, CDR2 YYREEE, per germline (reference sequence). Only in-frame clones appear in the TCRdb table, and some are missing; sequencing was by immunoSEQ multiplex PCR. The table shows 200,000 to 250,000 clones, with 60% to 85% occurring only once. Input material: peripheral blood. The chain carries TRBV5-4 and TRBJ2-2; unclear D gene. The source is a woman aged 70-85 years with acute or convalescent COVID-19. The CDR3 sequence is CASSLKAGSGELFF. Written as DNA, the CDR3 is TGTGCCAGCAGCTTAAAGGCAGGCAGCGGGGAGCTGTTTTTT.